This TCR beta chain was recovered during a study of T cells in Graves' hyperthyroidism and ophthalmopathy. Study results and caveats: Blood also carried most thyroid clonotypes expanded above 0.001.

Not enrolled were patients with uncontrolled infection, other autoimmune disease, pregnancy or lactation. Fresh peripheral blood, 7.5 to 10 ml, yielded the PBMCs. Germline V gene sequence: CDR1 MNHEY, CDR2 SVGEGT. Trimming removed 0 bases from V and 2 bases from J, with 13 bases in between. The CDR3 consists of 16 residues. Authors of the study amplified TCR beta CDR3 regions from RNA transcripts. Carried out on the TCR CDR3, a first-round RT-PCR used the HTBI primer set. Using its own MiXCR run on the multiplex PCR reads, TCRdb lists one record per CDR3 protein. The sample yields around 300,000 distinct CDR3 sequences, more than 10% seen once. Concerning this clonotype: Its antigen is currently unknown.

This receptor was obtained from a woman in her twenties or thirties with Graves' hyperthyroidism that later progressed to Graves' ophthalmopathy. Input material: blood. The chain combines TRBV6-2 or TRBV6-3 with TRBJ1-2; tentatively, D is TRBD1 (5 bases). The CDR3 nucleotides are TGTGCCAGCAGTTACTCGACCTCCTCAGGGAACTATGGCTACACCTTC. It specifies CASSYSTSSGNYGYTF.